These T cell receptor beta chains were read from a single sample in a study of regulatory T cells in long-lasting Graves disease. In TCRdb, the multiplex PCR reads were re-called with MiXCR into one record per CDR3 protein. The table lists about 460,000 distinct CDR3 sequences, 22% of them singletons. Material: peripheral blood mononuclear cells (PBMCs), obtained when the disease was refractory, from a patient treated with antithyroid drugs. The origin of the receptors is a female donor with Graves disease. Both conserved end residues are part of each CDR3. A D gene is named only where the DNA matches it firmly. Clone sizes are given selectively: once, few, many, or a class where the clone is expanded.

CASSWAGALQETQYF	TGTGCCAGCAGTTGGGCAGGGGCCCTCCAAGAGACCCAGTACTTC	once	TRBJ2-5	TRBV27	.
CASVRSGSSYEQYF	TGTGCCAGCGTTCGTAGCGGGAGCTCCTACGAGCAGTACTTC	.	TRBJ2-7	TRBV11-2	TRBD2
CASSFRGAHGYTF	TGTGCCAGCAGTTTCCGAGGGGCGCATGGCTACACCTTC	many	TRBJ1-2	TRBV27	.
CASSLQGVDEQYF	TGTGCCAGCAGCCTACAGGGGGTGGACGAGCAGTACTTC	.	TRBJ2-7	TRBV7-9	TRBD1
CASSLRVTGGARTPQHF	TGTGCCAGCAGTTTACGAGTGACAGGGGGGGCCAGGACGCCCCAGCATTTT	many	TRBJ1-5	TRBV28	TRBD1
CASTQNSGSSYNEQFF	TGTGCCAGCACCCAAAATAGCGGAAGCTCCTACAATGAGCAGTTCTTC	.	TRBJ2-1	TRBV13	.
CASSEEGQGLGEQYF	TGTGCCAGCAGTGAAGAGGGACAGGGGTTGGGGGAGCAGTACTTC	many	TRBJ2-7	TRBV2	TRBD1
CASSRGQGLYEQYF	TGTGCCAGCAGCCGGGGACAGGGCCTCTACGAGCAGTACTTC	many	TRBJ2-7	TRBV3-1	TRBD1
CAWGTEPSSNIQYF	TGTGCCTGGGGCACCGAACCTAGCAGTAACATTCAGTACTTC	.	TRBJ2-4	TRBV30	.
CAARGNLEAFF	TGTGCCGCCCGGGGAAACCTGGAAGCTTTCTTT	many	TRBJ1-1	TRBV6-2/TRBV6-3	.
CASSPQGLGQPQHF	TGTGCCAGCAGCCCCCAGGGACTAGGGCAGCCCCAGCATTTT	.	TRBJ1-5	TRBV11-2	.
CASSSNRGRATEAFF	TGTGCCAGCAGCTCTAATCGGGGGAGGGCCACTGAAGCTTTCTTT	.	TRBJ1-1	TRBV11-2	.
CASSLFRDSDYEQYF	TGTGCCAGCAGCTTATTCCGGGACTCAGACTACGAGCAGTACTTC	.	TRBJ2-7	TRBV7-2	.
CASSLWGNPSYEQYF	TGTGCCAGCAGTTTATGGGGCAATCCCTCCTACGAGCAGTACTTC	many	TRBJ2-7	TRBV28	.
CASSQMVPSAGNTIYF	TGTGCCAGCAGCCAAATGGTGCCTAGTGCTGGAAACACCATATATTTT	.	TRBJ1-3	TRBV3-1	.
CASRLTGNEQFF	TGTGCCAGCAGACTTACAGGAAATGAGCAGTTCTTC	.	TRBJ2-1	TRBV7-9	.
CASNVGIAGNEQFF	TGTGCCAGCAACGTAGGTATAGCGGGCAATGAGCAGTTCTTC	.	TRBJ2-1	TRBV9	TRBD2
CASSLAGSGNTIYF	TGTGCCAGCAGCTTAGCCGGCTCTGGAAACACCATATATTTT	many	TRBJ1-3	TRBV7-2	.
CASSLAHYGYTF	TGTGCCAGCAGTTTAGCCCACTATGGCTACACCTTC	many	TRBJ1-2	TRBV12-3/TRBV12-4	.
CASSSRRENQPQHF	TGTGCCAGCAGTTCACGACGGGAAAATCAGCCCCAGCATTTT	few	TRBJ1-5	TRBV28	.
CASSSDITTTDTQYF	TGTGCCAGCAGCTCGGACATCACCACAACAGATACGCAGTATTTT	.	TRBJ2-3	TRBV28	.
CATSDVGDNNQPQHF	TGTGCCACCAGTGACGTCGGGGACAACAATCAGCCCCAGCATTTT	.	TRBJ1-5	TRBV24-1	.
CSAYRGLEQYF	TGCAGTGCTTACAGGGGTCTCGAGCAGTACTTC	few	TRBJ2-7	TRBV20-1	TRBD1
CSARGNWGNEQFF	TGCAGTGCTAGAGGAAACTGGGGTAATGAGCAGTTCTTC	few	TRBJ2-1	TRBV20-1	.
CASSPTQKNTEAFF	TGTGCCAGCAGTCCGACGCAGAAGAACACTGAAGCTTTCTTT	many	TRBJ1-1	TRBV6-4	.
CASSRFGTESYEQYF	TGTGCCAGTAGCCGATTCGGGACGGAGTCCTACGAGCAGTACTTC	.	TRBJ2-7	TRBV19	.
CASSSQGATTQEQYF	TGTGCCAGCAGCTCCCAGGGGGCCACTACCCAGGAGCAGTACTTC	.	TRBJ2-7	TRBV7-9	TRBD1